This T cell receptor (beta chain) was found in a study of T cell responses to AZD1222 COVID-19 vaccine. CDR3 length: 16 amino acids. Unmatched junction bases numbered 8, after V lost 2 bases and J lost 4 bases. CDR1 and CDR2 from the germline V gene are MNHEY and SVGEGT. Study-wide results and caveats: Baseline antibody screening turned up just six seropositive AZD1222 recipients. Repertoires were obtained only post-peak T cell response. Reports indicate that nearly half of spike-specific TCRs are directed at unmutated variant regions.

As for this clone: Its antigen is unidentified.

Using immunoSEQ multiplex PCR, the repertoire was profiled, and TCRdb retains in-frame clones only, with some absent. The table has tens of thousands of clones, approximately 90% seen once; the top ten hold 3.1%. The chain is built from TRBV6-2 or TRBV6-3 and TRBJ2-7; the match to TRBD1 covers 10 bases. This TCR was sampled from an adult who received the AZD1222 COVID-19 vaccine. The source was peripheral blood, collected 28 days after the second AZD1222 dose. The CDR3 protein is CASSYMGQGIEYEQYF. CDR3 DNA sequence: TGTGCCAGCAGTTACATGGGACAGGGGATTGAGTACGAGCAGTACTTC.